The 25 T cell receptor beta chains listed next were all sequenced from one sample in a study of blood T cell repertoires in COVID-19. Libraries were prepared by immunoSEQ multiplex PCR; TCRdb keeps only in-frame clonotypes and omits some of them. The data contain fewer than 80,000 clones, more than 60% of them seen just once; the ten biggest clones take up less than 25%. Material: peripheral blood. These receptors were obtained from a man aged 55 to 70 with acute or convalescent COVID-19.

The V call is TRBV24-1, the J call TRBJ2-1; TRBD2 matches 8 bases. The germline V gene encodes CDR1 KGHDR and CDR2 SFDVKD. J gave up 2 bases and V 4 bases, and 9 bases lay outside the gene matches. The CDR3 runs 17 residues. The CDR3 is CATSDSTSGGPYNEQFF. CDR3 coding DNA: TGTGCCACCAGTGACTCTACGAGCGGGGGCCCCTACAATGAGCAGTTCTTC.

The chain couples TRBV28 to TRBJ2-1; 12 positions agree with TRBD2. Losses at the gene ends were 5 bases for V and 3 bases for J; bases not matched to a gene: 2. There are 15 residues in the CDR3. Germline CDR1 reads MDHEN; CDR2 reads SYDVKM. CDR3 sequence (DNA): TGTGCCAGCAGTCCGGGACTAGCGGGCTACAATGAGCAGTTCTTC. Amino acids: CASSPGLAGYNEQFF.

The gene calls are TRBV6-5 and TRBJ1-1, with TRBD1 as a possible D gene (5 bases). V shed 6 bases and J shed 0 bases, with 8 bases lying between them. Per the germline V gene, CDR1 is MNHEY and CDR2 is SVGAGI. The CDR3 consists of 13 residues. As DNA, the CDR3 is TGTGCCAGCAGCGAGGACATGAACACTGAAGCTTTCTTT. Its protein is CASSEDMNTEAFF.

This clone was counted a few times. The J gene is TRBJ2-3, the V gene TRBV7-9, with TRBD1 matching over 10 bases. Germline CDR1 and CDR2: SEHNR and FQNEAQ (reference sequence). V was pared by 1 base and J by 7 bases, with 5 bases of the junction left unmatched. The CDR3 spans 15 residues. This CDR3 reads CASSLGGQGLYTQYF. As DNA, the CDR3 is TGTGCCAGCAGCTTAGGGGGACAGGGGTTATATACGCAGTATTTT.

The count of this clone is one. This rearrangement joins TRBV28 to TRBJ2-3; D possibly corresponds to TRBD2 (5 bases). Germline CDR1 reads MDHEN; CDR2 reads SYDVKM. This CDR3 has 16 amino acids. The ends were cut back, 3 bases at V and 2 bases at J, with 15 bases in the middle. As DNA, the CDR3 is TGTGCCAGCAGTTTTTCTAGCAAAGGAAACACAGATACGCAGTATTTT. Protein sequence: CASSFSSKGNTDTQYF. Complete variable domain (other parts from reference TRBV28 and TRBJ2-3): DVKVTQSSRYLVKRTGEKVFLECVQDMDHENMFWYRQDPGLGLRLIYFSYDVKMKEKGDIPEGYSVSREKKERFSLILESASTNQTSMYLCASSFSSKGNTDTQYFGPGTRLTVL.

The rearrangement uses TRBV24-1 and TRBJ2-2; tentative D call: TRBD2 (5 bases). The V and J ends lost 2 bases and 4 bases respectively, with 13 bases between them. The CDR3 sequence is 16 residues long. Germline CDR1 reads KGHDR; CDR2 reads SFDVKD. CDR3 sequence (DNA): TGTGCCACCAGTGATTCCGAAGCGGAAGGCACCGGGGAGCTGTTTTTT. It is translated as CATSDSEAEGTGELFF.

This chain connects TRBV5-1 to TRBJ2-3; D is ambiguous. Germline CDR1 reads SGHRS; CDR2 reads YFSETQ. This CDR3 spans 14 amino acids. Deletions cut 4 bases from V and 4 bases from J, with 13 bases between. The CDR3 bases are TGCGCCAGCAGCCCGCCTAATGATGCAGATACGCAGTATTTT. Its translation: CASSPPNDADTQYF.

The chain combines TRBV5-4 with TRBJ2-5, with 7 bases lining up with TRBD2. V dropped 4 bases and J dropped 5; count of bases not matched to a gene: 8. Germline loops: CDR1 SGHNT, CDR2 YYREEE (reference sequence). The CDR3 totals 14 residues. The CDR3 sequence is CASSPGLDGETQYF. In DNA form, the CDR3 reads TGTGCCAGCAGCCCCGGACTAGATGGCGAGACCCAGTACTTC.

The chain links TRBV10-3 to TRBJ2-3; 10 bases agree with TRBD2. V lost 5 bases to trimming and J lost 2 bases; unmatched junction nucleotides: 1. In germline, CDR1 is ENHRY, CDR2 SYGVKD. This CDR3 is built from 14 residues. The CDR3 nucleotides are TGTGCCATCAGTAGCGGGGGGGCCACAGATACGCAGTATTTT. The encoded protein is CAISSGGATDTQYF.

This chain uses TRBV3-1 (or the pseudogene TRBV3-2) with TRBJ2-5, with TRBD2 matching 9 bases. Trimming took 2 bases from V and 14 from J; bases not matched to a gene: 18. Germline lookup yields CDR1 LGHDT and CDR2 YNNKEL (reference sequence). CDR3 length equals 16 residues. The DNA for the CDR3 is TGTGCCAGCAGCCAATCGACAGGGTGGCTAGCGGGACTGAGATACTTC. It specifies CASSQSTGWLAGLRYF.

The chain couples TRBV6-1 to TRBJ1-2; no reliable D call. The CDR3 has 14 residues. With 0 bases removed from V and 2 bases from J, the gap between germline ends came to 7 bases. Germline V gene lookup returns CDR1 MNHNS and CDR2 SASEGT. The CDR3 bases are TGTGCCAGCAGTGAAGCGCGGAGAAACTATGGCTACACCTTC. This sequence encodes CASSEARRNYGYTF.

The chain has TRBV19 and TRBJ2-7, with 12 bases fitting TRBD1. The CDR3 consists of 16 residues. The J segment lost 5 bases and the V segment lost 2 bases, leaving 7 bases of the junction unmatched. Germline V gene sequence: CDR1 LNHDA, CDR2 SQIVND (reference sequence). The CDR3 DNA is TGTGCCAGTAGTATACTTAGAGGGACAGGGGGCGACGAGCAGTACTTC. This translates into CASSILRGTGGDEQYF.

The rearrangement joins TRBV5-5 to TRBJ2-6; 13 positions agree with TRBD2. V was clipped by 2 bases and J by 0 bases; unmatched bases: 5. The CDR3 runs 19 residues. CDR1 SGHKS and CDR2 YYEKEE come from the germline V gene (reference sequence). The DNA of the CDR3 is TGTGCCAGCAGCTTTCCGACTAGCGGGGGGTTCTCTGGGGCCAACGTCCTGACTTTC. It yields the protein CASSFPTSGGFSGANVLTF.

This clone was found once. The CDR3 DNA reads as TGTGCCAGCAGCCAAGATATTGGGCCTAGCGGGACTAGCACAGATACGCAGTATTTT. Translating gives CASSQDIGPSGTSTDTQYF. V usage is TRBV3-1 (or the pseudogene TRBV3-2) and J usage is TRBJ2-3, with 9 bases matching TRBD2. CDR1 and CDR2 (germline): LGHDT, YNNKEL (reference sequence). This CDR3 is built from 19 residues. V gave up 0 bases and J gave up 0 bases; unmatched junction bases: 10.

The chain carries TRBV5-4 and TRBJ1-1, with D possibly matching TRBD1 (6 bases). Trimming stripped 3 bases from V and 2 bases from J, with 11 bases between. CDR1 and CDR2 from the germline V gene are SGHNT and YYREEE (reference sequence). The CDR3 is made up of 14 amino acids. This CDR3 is CASSSQGGNTEAFF. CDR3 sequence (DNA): TGTGCCAGCAGCTCACAGGGCGGTAACACTGAAGCTTTCTTT.

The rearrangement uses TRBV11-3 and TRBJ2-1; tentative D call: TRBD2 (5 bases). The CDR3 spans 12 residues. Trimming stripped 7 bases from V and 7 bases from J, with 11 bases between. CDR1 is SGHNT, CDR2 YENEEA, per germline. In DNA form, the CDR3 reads TGTGCCAGCACGCCTCGCGGGAATGAGCAGTTCTTC. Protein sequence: CASTPRGNEQFF. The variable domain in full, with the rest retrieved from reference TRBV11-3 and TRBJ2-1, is EAGVVQSPRYKIIEKKQPVAFWCNPISGHNTLYWYLQNLGQGPELLIRYENEEAVDDSQLPKDRFSAERLKGVDSTLKIQPAELGDSAVYLCASTPRGNEQFFGPGTRLTVL.

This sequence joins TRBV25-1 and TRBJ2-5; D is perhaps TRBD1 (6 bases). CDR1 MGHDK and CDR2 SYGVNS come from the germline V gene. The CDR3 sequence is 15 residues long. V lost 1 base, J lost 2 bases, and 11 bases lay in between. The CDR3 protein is CASSELGADQETQYF. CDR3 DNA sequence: TGTGCCAGCAGTGAATTGGGGGCAGATCAAGAGACCCAGTACTTC.

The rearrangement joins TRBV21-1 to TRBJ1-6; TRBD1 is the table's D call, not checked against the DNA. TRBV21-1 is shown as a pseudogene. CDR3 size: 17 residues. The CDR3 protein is CASSDQGYSSYNSPLHF. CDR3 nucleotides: TGTGCCAGCAGCGACCAGGGGTATAGCTCCTATAATTCACCCCTCCACTTT.

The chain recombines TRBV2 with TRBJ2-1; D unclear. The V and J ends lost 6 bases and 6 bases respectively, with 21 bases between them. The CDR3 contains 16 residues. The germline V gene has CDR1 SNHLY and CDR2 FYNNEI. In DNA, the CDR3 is TGTGCCAGCAGCCCCACCGGTGGAGTAGAACCCAATGAGCAGTTCTTC. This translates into CASSPTGGVEPNEQFF.

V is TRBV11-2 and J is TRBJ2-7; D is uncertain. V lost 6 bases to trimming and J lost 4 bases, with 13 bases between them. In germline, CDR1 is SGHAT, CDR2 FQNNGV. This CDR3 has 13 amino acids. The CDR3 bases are TGTGCCAGCAGTTCGCCCGCGGAGTACGAGCAGTACGTC. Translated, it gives CASSSPAEYEQYV.

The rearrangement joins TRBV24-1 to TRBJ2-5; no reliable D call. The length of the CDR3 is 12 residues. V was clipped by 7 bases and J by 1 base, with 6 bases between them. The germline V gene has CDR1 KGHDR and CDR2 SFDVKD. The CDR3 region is CATRNSQETQYF. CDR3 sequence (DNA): TGTGCCACCAGAAACAGCCAAGAGACCCAGTACTTC.

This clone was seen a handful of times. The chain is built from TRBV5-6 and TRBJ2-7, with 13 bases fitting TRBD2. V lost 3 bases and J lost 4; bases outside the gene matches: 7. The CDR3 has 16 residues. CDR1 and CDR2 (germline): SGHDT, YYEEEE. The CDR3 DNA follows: TGTGCCAGCAGCTGGGGACTAGCGGGAAGCTCGTACGAGCAGTACTTC. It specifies CASSWGLAGSSYEQYF.

CDR3 DNA sequence: TGTGCCAGCAGCGTAGAGGGGATGGGTTATCGCTACACCTTC. It specifies CASSVEGMGYRYTF. The V gene is TRBV9, the J gene TRBJ1-2; tentative D call: TRBD1 (5 bases). Germline V gives CDR1 SGDLS, CDR2 YYNGEE. V was pared by 0 bases and J by 9 bases, with 15 bases between. CDR3 length: 14 residues. Using reference TRBV9 and TRBJ1-2 for the parts outside the CDR3, the full variable domain is DSGVTQTPKHLITATGQRVTLRCSPRSGDLSVYWYQQSLDQGLQFLIQYYNGEERAKGNILERFSAQQFPDLHSELNLSSLELGDSALYFCASSVEGMGYRYTFGSGTRLTVV.

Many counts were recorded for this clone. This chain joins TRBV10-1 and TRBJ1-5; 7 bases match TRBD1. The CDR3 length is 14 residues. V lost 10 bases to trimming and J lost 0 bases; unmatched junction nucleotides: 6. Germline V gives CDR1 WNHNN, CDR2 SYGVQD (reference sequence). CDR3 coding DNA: TGCGCCATCGTGGACAGGTATAGCAATCAGCCCCAGCATTTT. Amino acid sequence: CAIVDRYSNQPQHF.

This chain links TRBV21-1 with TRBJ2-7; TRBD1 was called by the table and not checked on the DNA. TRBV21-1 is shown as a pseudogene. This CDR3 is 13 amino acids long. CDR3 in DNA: TGTGCCAGCAGCATGGCAGGTCTCTACGAGCAGTACGTC. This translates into CASSMAGLYEQYV.